The 13 T cell receptor beta chains below all came from one sample that was sequenced in a study of cytomegalovirus exposure and HLA in healthy donors. Use of 60 Vbeta and 13 Jbeta primers characterized the PCR. Assay used: immunoSEQ multiplex PCR; TCRdb lists only in-frame clones, some missing. This table holds roughly 120,000 clones, approximately 76% found once. Sequencing input: PBMCs. The receptors come from a man in his forties or fifties in good health and CMV-seronegative.

This rearrangement joins TRBV6-6 to TRBJ2-5, with D possibly TRBD2 on 5 matching bases. The CDR3 length is 13 residues. From germline, CDR1 is MNHNY and CDR2 SVGAGI (reference sequence). Trimming pared 5 bases from V and 5 bases from J, leaving 12 bases between. The CDR3: CASSLPGGETQYF. The CDR3 bases are TGTGCCAGCAGTCTTCCGGGCGGGGAGACCCAGTACTTC.

The chain has TRBV4-1 and TRBJ2-2; TRBD1 might be the D (5 bases). The CDR3 runs 17 residues. The V gene's germline CDR1 is MGHRA and CDR2 YSYEKL. V lost 3 bases and J 1 base, leaving 15 bases between the germline ends. CDR3 in DNA: TGCGCCAGCAGCCAGGGTTCAGGGATTATGAACACCGGGGAGCTGTTTTTT. Translation: CASSQGSGIMNTGELFF.

This clone turned up a few times. The chain links TRBV5-8 to TRBJ2-6; TRBD1 agrees at 8 bases. The germline V gene has CDR1 SGHTS and CDR2 YDEGEE. The V segment lost 3 bases and the J segment 0 bases; nucleotides outside the gene matches: 5. This CDR3 has 17 residues. DNA for the CDR3: TGTGCCAGCAGCTGGGGACAGGCTACCTCTGGGGCCAACGTCCTGACTTTC. Translated: CASSWGQATSGANVLTF.

The chain recombines TRBV7-2 with TRBJ2-2; weak D call: TRBD1 (6 bases). The CDR3 is made up of 14 amino acids. The germline V gene encodes CDR1 SGHTA and CDR2 FQGNSA. V lost 6 bases to trimming and J lost 6 bases, with 14 bases between them. CDR3 region: CASRPLGGAGELFF. CDR3 DNA: TGTGCCAGCAGGCCTCTTGGGGGCGCCGGGGAGCTGTTTTTT.

V usage is TRBV7-2 and J usage is TRBJ2-5; TRBD2 matches at 11 bases. V shed 6 bases, J shed 1 base, and the junction held 4 bases outside the gene matches. Germline CDR1 and CDR2: SGHTA and FQGNSA. This CDR3 spans 15 amino acids. CDR3 nucleotide sequence: TGTGCCAGCAGAATAGCGGGGGGGCTCCAAGAGACCCAGTACTTC. Protein sequence: CASRIAGGLQETQYF.

The chain uses TRBV7-2 and TRBJ2-7; 15 bases match TRBD2. The CDR3 extends over 16 amino acids. In germline, CDR1 is SGHTA, CDR2 FQGNSA. The V segment lost 3 bases and the J segment 4 bases; nucleotides outside the gene matches: 4. The CDR3 reads CASSFGTSGGQYEQYF. The CDR3 DNA is TGTGCCAGCAGCTTCGGGACTAGCGGGGGGCAGTACGAGCAGTACTTC.

This clone appeared a single time. The chain carries TRBV6-5 and TRBJ1-5, with D possibly being TRBD1 (6 bases). The V gene's germline CDR1 is MNHEY and CDR2 SVGAGI. The CDR3 is made up of 15 amino acids. V lost 4 bases, J lost 7 bases, and 17 bases lay in between. The CDR3 loop is CASSSSGVRGQPQHF. The CDR3 DNA sequence: TGTGCCAGCAGTTCATCAGGGGTTAGGGGGCAGCCCCAGCATTTT.

The chain joins TRBV5-5 to TRBJ1-1; TRBD1 might be the D (5 bases). Germline assignment: CDR1 SGHKS and CDR2 YYEKEE (reference sequence). Trimming shortened V by 5 bases and J by 0 bases, and 11 bases separated the two germline ends. The CDR3 totals 14 residues. For the CDR3, the DNA is TGTGCCAGCAGTTCAGGGCTTATGAACACTGAAGCTTTCTTT. It translates to CASSSGLMNTEAFF.

CDR3 nucleotide sequence: TGCGCCAGCAACGAAGAGGAGGGTTTTCAAGAGACCCAGTACTTC. Residues: CASNEEEGFQETQYF. The gene calls are TRBV5-1 and TRBJ2-5; a weak D match, TRBD2 (6 bases). The V end lost 6 bases, the J end lost 2 bases, and 17 bases lay between the germline ends. The germline CDR1 and CDR2 sequences are SGHRS and YFSETQ. This CDR3 comprises 15 residues. Complete variable domain (other parts from reference TRBV5-1 and TRBJ2-5): KAGVTQTPRYLIKTRGQQVTLSCSPISGHRSVSWYQQTPGQGLQFLFEYFSETQRNKGNFPGRFSGRQFSNSRSEMNVSTLELGDSALYLCASNEEEGFQETQYFGPGTRLLVL.

This clone occurred a few times. This rearrangement joins TRBV5-6 to TRBJ2-5, with 9 nucleotides matching TRBD2. The CDR3 is 17 amino acids. Germline CDR1 reads SGHDT; CDR2 reads YYEEEE. V shed 4 bases and J 2 bases; nucleotides not matched to a gene: 12. CDR3 amino acids: CASSPGPGRGGQETQYF. The CDR3 DNA is TGTGCCAGCAGCCCCGGCCCCGGGCGGGGGGGACAAGAGACCCAGTACTTC.

This clone has more than one count but fewer than ten. The V and J genes are TRBV27 and TRBJ2-7, with TRBD1 identical over 8 bases. The CDR3 totals 14 residues. After removal of 2 bases from V and 5 bases from J, the junction contained 5 bases not matched to a gene. Germline assignment: CDR1 MNHEY and CDR2 SMNVEV (reference sequence). The CDR3: CASSLQGAGDEQYF. Here the CDR3 DNA reads TGTGCCAGCAGTTTACAGGGGGCTGGGGACGAGCAGTACTTC.

This chain uses TRBV18 with TRBJ1-5; no definite D call. The CDR3 has 13 residues. Trimming left V 5 bases short and J 0 bases short, with 5 bases between. Germline loops: CDR1 KGHSH, CDR2 LQKENI. CDR3 nucleotide sequence: TGTGCCAGCTCAGAGAATAGCAATCAGCCCCAGCATTTT. Its translation: CASSENSNQPQHF.

CDR3 nucleotide sequence: TGTGCCAGCAGTTACTCTCGGGTATACGAGCAGTACTTC. Residues: CASSYSRVYEQYF. The V call is TRBV6-5, the J call TRBJ2-7; D unresolved. Trimming took off 0 bases at V and 4 bases at J, with 7 bases between the two ends. CDR3 length: 13 residues. Germline V gene sequence: CDR1 MNHEY, CDR2 SVGAGI.